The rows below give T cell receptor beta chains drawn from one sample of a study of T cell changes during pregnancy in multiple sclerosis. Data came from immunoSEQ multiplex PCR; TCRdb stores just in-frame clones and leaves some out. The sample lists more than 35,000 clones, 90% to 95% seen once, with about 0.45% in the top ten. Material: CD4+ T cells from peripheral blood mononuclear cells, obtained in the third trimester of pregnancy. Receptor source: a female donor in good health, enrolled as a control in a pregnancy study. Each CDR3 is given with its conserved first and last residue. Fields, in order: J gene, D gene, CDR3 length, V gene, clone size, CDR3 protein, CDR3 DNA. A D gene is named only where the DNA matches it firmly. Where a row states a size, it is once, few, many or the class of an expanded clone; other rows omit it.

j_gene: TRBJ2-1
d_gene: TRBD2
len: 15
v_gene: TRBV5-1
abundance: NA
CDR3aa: CASSLRLAEDNEQFF
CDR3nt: TGCGCCAGCAGCTTGAGACTAGCGGAAGACAATGAGCAGTTCTTC

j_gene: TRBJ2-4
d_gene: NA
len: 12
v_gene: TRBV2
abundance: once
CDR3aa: CASARDKNIQYF
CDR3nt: TGTGCCAGCGCCCGGGACAAAAACATTCAGTACTTC

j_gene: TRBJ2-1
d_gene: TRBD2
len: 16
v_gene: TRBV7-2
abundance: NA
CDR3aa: CASSLGAGGLYNEQFF
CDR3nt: TGTGCCAGCAGCTTAGGGGCGGGGGGGCTGTACAATGAGCAGTTCTTC

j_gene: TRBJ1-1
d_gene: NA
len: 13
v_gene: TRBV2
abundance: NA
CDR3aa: CASIGQRSTEAFF
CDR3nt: TGTGCCAGCATCGGACAGAGATCCACTGAAGCTTTCTTT

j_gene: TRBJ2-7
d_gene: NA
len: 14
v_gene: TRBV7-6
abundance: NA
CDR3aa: CASSLRRGSGEQYF
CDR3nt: TGTGCCAGCAGCTTACGCAGGGGCTCGGGCGAGCAGTACTTC

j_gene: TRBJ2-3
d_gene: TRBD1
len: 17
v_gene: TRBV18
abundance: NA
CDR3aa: CASSPRGQGGATDTQYF
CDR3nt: TGTGCCAGCTCACCCCGCGGACAGGGGGGAGCCACAGATACGCAGTATTTT

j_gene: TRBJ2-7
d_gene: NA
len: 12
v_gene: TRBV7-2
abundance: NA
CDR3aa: CASSARGGEQYF
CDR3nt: TGTGCCAGCAGCGCCCGTGGGGGGGAGCAGTACTTC

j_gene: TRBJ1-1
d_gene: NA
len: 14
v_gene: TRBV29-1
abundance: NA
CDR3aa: CSVLTSRTNTEAFF
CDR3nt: TGCAGCGTTCTGACCTCGAGGACTAACACTGAAGCTTTCTTT

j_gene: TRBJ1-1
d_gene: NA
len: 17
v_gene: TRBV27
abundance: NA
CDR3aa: CASSLVSASRTRAEAFF
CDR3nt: TGTGCCAGCAGTTTAGTATCGGCCTCCAGGACTCGGGCGGAAGCTTTCTTT

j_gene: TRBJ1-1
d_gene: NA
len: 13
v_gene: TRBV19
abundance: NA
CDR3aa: CASSITGVGEAFF
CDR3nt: TGTGCCAGTAGTATAACGGGGGTTGGTGAAGCTTTCTTT

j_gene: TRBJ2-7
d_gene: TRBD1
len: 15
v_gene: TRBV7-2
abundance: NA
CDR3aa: CASSLTGQSSYEQYF
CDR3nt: TGTGCCAGCAGTCTGACAGGGCAGAGCTCCTACGAGCAGTACTTC

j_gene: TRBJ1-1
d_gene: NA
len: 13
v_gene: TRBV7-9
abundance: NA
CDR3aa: CASSLAGGRVAFF
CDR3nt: TGTGCCAGCAGCTTAGCCGGGGGGAGGGTAGCTTTCTTT

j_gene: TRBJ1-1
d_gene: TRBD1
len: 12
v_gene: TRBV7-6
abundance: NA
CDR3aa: CASSPWTGEAFF
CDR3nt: TGTGCCAGCAGCCCCTGGACAGGGGAAGCTTTCTTT

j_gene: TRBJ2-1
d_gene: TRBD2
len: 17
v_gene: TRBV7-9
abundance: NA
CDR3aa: CASSLARAGGPRNEQFF
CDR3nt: TGTGCCAGCAGCTTAGCGCGAGCGGGGGGGCCTCGGAATGAGCAGTTCTTC

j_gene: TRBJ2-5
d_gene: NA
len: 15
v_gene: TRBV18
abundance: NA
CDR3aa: CASSSNGLKQETQYF
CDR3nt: TGTGCCAGCTCATCAAACGGACTAAAACAAGAGACCCAGTACTTC

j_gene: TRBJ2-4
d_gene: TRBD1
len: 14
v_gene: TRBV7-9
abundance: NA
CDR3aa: CASSPWTGQNIQYF
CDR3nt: TGTGCCAGCAGCCCGTGGACAGGCCAAAACATTCAGTACTTC

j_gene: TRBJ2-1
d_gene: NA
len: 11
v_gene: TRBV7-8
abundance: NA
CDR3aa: CASSPLDEQFF
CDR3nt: TGTGCCAGCAGCCCCCTAGATGAGCAGTTCTTC

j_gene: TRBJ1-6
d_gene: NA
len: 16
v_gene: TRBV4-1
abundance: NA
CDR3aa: CASSQDGRGQSSPLHF
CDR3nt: TGCGCCAGCAGCCAAGATGGGAGAGGGCAAAGCTCACCCCTCCACTTT

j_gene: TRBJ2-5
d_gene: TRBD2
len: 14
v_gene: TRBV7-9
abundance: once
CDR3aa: CASRAAAGEETQYF
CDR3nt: TGTGCCAGCAGGGCAGCGGCGGGGGAAGAGACCCAGTACTTC

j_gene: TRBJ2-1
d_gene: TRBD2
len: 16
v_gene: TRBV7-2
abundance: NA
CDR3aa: CASSLSPRGGQNEQFF
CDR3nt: TGTGCCAGCAGCTTATCCCCGCGGGGGGGCCAAAATGAGCAGTTCTTC

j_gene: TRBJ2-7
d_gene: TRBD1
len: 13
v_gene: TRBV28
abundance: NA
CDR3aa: CASILGQGNEQYF
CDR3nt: TGTGCCAGCATACTGGGACAGGGAAACGAGCAGTACTTC

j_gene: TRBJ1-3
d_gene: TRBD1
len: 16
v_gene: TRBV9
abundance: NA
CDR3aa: CASSAPRTGPKNTIYF
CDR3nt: TGTGCCAGCAGCGCACCGCGGACAGGGCCTAAAAACACCATATATTTT

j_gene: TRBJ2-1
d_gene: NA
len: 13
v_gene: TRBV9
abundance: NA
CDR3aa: CASSVGTLNEQFF
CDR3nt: TGTGCCAGCAGCGTAGGCACTCTTAATGAGCAGTTCTTC

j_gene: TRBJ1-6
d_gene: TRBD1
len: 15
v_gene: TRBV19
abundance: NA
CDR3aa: CATRETGTHNSPLHF
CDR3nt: TGTGCCACCAGAGAGACAGGGACTCATAATTCACCCCTCCACTTT

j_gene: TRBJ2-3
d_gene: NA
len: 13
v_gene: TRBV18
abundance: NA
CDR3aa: CASSRGITDTQYF
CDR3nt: TGTGCCAGCTCAAGGGGGATCACAGATACGCAGTATTTT

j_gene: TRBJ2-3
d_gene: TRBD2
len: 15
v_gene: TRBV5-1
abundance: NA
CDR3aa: CASSSGTSRGDTQYF
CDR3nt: TGCGCCAGCAGCTCCGGGACTAGCCGGGGAGATACGCAGTATTTT

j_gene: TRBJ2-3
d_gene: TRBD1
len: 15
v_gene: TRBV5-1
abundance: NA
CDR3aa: CASTLGTGGPDTQYF
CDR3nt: TGCGCCAGCACCCTCGGGACAGGGGGCCCGGATACGCAGTATTTT

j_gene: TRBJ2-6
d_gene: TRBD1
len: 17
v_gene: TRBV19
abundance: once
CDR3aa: CASSFTGGASGANVLTF
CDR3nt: TGTGCCAGTAGCTTTACAGGGGGCGCCTCTGGGGCCAACGTCCTGACTTTC

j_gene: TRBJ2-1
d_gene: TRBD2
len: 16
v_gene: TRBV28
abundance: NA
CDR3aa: CASKDPGLAVNNEQFF
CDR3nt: TGTGCCAGCAAAGACCCCGGACTAGCGGTGAACAATGAGCAGTTCTTC

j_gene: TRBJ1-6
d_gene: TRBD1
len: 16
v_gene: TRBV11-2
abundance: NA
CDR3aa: CASSFNGQALGSPLHF
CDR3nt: TGTGCCAGCAGCTTCAACGGACAGGCCCTTGGTTCACCCCTCCACTTT

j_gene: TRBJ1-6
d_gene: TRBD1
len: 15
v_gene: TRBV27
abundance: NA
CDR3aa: CATTQGKSYNSPLHF
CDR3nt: TGTGCCACTACACAGGGGAAGTCCTATAATTCACCCCTCCACTTT

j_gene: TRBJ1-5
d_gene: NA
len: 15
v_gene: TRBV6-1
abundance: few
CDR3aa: CASSEAGAEYQPQHF
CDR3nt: TGTGCCAGCAGTGAAGCGGGGGCCGAGTACCAGCCCCAGCATTTT

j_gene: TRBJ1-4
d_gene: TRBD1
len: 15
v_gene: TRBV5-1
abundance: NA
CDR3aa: CASSSRQGADEKLFF
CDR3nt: TGCGCCAGCAGCTCCAGACAGGGGGCGGATGAAAAACTGTTTTTT

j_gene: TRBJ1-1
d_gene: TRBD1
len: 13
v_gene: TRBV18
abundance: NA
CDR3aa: CASSPQGDAEAFF
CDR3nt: TGTGCCAGCTCACCCCAGGGGGACGCTGAAGCTTTCTTT

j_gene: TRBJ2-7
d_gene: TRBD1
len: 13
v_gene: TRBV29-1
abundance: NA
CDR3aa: CSVDGQGPNEQYF
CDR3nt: TGCAGCGTTGACGGACAGGGGCCAAACGAGCAGTACTTC

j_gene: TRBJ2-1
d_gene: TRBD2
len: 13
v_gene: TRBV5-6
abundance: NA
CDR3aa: CASSLLRGGEQFF
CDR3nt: TGTGCCAGCAGCTTGCTGCGGGGGGGTGAGCAGTTCTTC

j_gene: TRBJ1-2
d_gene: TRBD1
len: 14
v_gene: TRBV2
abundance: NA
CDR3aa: CASSADRGRFGYTF
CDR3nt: TGTGCCAGCAGTGCGGACAGGGGGCGATTTGGCTACACCTTC

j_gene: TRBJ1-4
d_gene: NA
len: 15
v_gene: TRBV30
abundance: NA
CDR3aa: CAWGTRDLINEKLFF
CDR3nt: TGTGCCTGGGGAACACGGGACTTAATTAATGAAAAACTGTTTTTT

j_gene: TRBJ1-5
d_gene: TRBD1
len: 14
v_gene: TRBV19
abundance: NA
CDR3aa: CASWDRVSNQPQHF
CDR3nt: TGTGCCAGTTGGGACAGGGTGAGCAATCAGCCCCAGCATTTT

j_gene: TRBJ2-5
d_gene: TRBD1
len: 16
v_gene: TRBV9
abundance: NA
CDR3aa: CASSVATGGGQETQYF
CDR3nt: TGTGCCAGCAGCGTAGCGACAGGGGGAGGGCAAGAGACCCAGTACTTC

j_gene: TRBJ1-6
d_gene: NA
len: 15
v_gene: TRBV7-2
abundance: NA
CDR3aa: CASSLVQGNNSPLHF
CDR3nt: TGTGCCAGCAGCTTAGTCCAGGGAAATAATTCACCCCTCCACTTT

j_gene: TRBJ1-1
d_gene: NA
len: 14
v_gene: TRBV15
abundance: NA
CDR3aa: CATSRAGGWTEAFF
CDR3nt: TGTGCCACCAGCAGAGCGGGGGGTTGGACTGAAGCTTTCTTT

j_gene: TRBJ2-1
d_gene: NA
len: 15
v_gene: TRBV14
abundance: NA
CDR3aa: CASSLGFTTYNEQFF
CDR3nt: TGTGCCAGCAGCCTCGGTTTCACTACTTACAATGAGCAGTTCTTC

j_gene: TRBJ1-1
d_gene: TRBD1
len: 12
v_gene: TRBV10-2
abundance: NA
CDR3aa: CASTPGQGLTFF
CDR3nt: TGCGCCAGCACTCCGGGACAGGGTTTAACTTTCTTT

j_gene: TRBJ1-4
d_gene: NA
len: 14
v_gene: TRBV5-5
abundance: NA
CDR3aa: CASSWDQGREKLFF
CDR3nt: TGTGCCAGCAGCTGGGACCAGGGGCGAGAAAAACTGTTTTTT

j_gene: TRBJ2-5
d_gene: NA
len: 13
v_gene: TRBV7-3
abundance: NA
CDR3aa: CASSAGGRETQYF
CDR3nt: TGTGCCAGCAGCGCCGGGGGTAGAGAGACCCAGTACTTC

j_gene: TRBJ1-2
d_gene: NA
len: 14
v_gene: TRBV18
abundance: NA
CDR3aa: CASSPSPRNYGYTF
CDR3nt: TGTGCCAGCTCACCCAGCCCCAGGAACTATGGCTACACCTTC

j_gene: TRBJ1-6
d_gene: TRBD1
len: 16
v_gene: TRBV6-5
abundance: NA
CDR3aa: CASSYSRGDRATPLHF
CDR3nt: TGTGCCAGCAGTTACTCGCGGGGGGACAGGGCTACACCCCTCCACTTT

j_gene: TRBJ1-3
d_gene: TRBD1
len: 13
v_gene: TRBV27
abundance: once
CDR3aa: CASLDRGAGTIYF
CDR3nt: TGTGCCAGCCTCGACAGGGGAGCGGGCACCATATATTTT

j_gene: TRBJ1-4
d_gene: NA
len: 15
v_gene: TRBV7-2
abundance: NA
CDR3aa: CASSLASRQNEKLFF
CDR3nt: TGTGCCAGCAGCTTAGCGTCTCGACAGAATGAAAAACTGTTTTTT